The clone carrying this T cell receptor (beta chain) was recorded a few times. The target antigen is unknown. This record belongs to a study of T cells in Graves' hyperthyroidism and ophthalmopathy. Over 18 months, lack of ophthalmopathy progression marked Graves' hyperthyroidism as stable. Patients were excluded for uncontrolled infection, other autoimmune disease, pregnancy or lactation. Fresh 10 ml peripheral blood yielded PBMCs. General study points: Blood also carried most thyroid clonotypes expanded above 0.001.

Trimming removed 4 bases from V and 4 bases from J, with 11 bases in between. Germline V gene data show CDR1 as MDHEN and CDR2 as SYDVKM. CDR3 length: 13 amino acids. Researchers took RNA transcripts and amplified the TCR beta CDR3 regions from them. HTBI primers were the set used in a first-round RT-PCR of the TCR CDR3. TCRdb ran MiXCR on the multiplex PCR reads and lists one entry per CDR3 protein. The table lists about 200,000 distinct CDR3 sequences, about a sixth of them singletons. The clonotype was recovered from a woman aged 45-59 years with Graves' hyperthyroidism. The sample consisted of blood. The rearrangement links TRBV28 to TRBJ2-7, with TRBD1 as a possible D gene (5 bases). CDR3: CASSSGFPYEQYF. The CDR3 DNA reads TGTGCCAGCAGTTCAGGGTTTCCTTACGAGCAGTACTTC.